One T cell receptor (beta chain) is described in this entry. The time point here: sample taken at primary tumor resection. A total of over 70 untreated early-stage non-small cell lung cancer patients served as donors. The input material, whole RNA from tumor, nontumor lung or frozen PBMC, was sequenced unsorted. MiXCR, applied by TCRdb to the 5' RACE reads, yields one record per CDR3 protein. The sample shows fewer than 2,000 distinct CDR3 sequences, 16% of them seen only once. The CDR3 is 15 residues long. Trimming shortened V by 2 bases and J by 5 bases, and 13 bases separated the two germline ends. This entry comes from a study of spatial heterogeneity in lung cancer. The overall study: Sequencing consistently turned up more beta-chain sequences than alpha-chain sequences.

This rearrangement joins TRBV12-3 or TRBV12-4 to TRBJ2-1, with D possibly TRBD1 on 5 matching bases. The sequencing here drew on normal lung tissue next to the tumor, taken at surgery. This clonotype was obtained from a male donor with early-stage non-small cell lung cancer. CDR3 sequence (DNA): TGTGCCAGCAGTTTATACAGGTCTGCCGACAATGAGCAGTTCTTC. Amino acids: CASSLYRSADNEQFF.